The entry below gives a single TCR beta chain sequence along with its context. The data were obtained in a study of blood T cell repertoires in COVID-19. This table comes from immunoSEQ multiplex PCR, and its TCRdb copy is limited to in-frame clones, with some not included. The profile covers fewer than 500,000 clones, with around 88% appearing a single time and roughly 4.3% taken by the ten largest. The CDR3 runs to 17 residues. The V gene end was trimmed by 5 bases and the J gene end by 5 bases; junction bases not matched to a gene: 15. Germline V gene sequence: CDR1 SGHAT, CDR2 FQNNGV. The receptor was isolated from a woman aged 25 to 39 with acute or convalescent COVID-19. The chain has TRBV11-2 and TRBJ2-3; 8 nucleotides agree with TRBD2. Material for sequencing was peripheral blood. The CDR3 DNA reads TGTGCCAGCAGCCCTCAACCCCCGGGGGCGGGGGGAGATACGCAGTATTTT. Protein sequence: CASSPQPPGAGGDTQYF.